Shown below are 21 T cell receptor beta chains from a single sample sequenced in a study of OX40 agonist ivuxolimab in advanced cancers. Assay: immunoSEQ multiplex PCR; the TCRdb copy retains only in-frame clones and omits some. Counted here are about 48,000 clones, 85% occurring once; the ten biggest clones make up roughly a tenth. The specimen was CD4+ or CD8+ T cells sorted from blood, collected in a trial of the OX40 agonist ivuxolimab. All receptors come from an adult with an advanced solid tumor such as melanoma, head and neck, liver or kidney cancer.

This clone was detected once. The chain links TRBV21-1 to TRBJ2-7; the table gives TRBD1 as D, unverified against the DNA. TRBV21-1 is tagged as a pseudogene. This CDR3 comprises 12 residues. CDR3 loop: CASSYRGYEQYF. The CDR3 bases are TGTGCCAGCAGTTACAGGGGATACGAGCAGTACTTC.

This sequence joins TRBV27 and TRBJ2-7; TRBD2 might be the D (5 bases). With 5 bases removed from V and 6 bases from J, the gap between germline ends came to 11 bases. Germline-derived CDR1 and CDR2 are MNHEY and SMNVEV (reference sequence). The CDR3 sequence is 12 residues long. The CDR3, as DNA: TGTGCCAGCAGTCTTCCGGCGGGCGAGCAGTACTTC. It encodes CASSLPAGEQYF.

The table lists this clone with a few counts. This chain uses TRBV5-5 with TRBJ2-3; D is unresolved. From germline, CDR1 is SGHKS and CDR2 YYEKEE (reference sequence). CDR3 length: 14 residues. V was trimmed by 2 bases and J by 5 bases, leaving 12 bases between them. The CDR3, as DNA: TGTGCCAGCAGCTTAACCCGTCAGCGAGATACGCAGTATTTT. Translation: CASSLTRQRDTQYF.

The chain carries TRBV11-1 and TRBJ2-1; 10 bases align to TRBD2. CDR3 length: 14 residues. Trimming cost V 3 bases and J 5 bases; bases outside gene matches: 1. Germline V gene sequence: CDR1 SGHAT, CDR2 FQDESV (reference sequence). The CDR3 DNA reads TGTGCCAGCAGCTTTCTAGCGGGAGACAATGAGCAGTTCTTC. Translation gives CASSFLAGDNEQFF.

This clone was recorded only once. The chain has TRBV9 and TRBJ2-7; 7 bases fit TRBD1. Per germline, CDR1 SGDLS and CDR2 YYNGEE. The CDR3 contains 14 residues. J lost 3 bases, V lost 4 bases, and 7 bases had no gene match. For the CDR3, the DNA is TGTGCCAGCAGCCCAGGGGGTGCTTACTACGAGCAGTACTTC. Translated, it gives CASSPGGAYYEQYF. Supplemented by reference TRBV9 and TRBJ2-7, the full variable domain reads DSGVTQTPKHLITATGQRVTLRCSPRSGDLSVYWYQQSLDQGLQFLIQYYNGEERAKGNILERFSAQQFPDLHSELNLSSLELGDSALYFCASSPGGAYYEQYFGPGTRLTVT.

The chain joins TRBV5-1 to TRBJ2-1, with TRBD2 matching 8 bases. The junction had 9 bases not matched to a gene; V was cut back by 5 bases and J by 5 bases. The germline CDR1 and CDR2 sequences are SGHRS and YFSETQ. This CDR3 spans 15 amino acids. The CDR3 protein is CASRAKRELHNEQFF. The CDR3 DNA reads TGCGCCAGCAGGGCTAAGCGGGAGCTCCACAATGAGCAGTTCTTC.

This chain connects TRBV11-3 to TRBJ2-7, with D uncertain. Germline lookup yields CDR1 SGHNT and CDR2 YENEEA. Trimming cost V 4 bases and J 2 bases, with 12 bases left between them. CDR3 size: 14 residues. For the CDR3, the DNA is TGTGCCAGCAGCTCGTCCTCAGCCCCCTACGAGCAGTACTTC. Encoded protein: CASSSSSAPYEQYF.

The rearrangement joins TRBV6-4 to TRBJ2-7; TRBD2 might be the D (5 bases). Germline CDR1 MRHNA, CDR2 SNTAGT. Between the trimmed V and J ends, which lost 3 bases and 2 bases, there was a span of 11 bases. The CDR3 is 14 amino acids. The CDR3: CASSEVGLAYEQYF. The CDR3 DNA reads TGTGCCAGCAGTGAGGTCGGACTGGCCTACGAGCAGTACTTC.

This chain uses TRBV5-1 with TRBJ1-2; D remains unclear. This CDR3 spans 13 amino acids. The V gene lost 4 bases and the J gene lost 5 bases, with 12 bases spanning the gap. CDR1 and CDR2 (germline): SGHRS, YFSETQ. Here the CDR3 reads CASSPGRTYGYTF. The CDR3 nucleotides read TGCGCCAGCAGCCCCGGGCGCACTTATGGCTACACCTTC.

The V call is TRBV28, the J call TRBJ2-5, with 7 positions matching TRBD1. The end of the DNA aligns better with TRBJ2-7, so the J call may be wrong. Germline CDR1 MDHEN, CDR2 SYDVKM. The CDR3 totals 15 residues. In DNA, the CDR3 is TGTGCCAGCAGTCGTCCCGGGACAGTCTCCTACGAGCAGTACTTC. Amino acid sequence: CASSRPGTVSYEQYF.

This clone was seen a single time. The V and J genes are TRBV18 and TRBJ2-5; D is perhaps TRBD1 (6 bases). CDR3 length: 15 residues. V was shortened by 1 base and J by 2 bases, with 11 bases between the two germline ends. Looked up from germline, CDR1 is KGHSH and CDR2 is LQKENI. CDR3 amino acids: CASSPLTQGQETQYF. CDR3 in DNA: TGTGCCAGCTCACCACTAACACAGGGACAAGAGACCCAGTACTTC.

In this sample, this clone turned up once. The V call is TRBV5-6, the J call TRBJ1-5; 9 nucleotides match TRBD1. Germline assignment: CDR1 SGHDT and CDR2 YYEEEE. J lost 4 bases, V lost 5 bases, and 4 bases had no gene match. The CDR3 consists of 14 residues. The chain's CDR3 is CASSRDRANQPQHF. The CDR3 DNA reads TGTGCCAGCAGTCGGGACAGGGCGAATCAGCCCCAGCATTTT.

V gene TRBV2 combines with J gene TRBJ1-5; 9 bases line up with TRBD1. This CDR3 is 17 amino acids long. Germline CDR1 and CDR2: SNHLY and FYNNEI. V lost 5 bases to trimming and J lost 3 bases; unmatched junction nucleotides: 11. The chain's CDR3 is CASSTKPGQGLNQPQHF. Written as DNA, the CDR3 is TGTGCCAGCAGTACAAAACCGGGACAGGGTCTCAATCAGCCCCAGCATTTT.

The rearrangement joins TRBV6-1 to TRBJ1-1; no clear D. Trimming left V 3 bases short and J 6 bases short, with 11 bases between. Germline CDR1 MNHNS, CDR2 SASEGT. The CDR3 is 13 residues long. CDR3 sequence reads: CASSEIRRAEAFF. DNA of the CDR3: TGTGCCAGCAGTGAGATCCGCAGAGCTGAAGCTTTCTTT.

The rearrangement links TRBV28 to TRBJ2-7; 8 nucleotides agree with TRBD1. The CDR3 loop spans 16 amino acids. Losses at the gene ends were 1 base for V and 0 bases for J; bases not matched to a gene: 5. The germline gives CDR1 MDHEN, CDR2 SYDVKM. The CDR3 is CASSLFRTGSSYEQYF. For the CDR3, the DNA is TGTGCCAGCAGTTTATTTAGGACAGGGAGCTCCTACGAGCAGTACTTC.

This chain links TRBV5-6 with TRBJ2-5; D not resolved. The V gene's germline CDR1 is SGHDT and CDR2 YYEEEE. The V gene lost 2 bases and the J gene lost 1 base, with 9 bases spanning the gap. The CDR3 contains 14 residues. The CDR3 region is CASSFLTPQETQYF. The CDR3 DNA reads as TGTGCCAGCAGCTTCCTTACACCCCAAGAGACCCAGTACTTC.

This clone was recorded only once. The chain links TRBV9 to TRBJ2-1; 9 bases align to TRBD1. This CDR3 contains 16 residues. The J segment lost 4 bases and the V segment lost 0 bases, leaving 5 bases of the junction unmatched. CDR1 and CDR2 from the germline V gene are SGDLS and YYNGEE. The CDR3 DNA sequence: TGTGCCAGCAGCGTAGGACAGGGGGGTGTGTACAATGAGCAGTTCTTC. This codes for CASSVGQGGVYNEQFF. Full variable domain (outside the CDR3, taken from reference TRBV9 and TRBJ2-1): DSGVTQTPKHLITATGQRVTLRCSPRSGDLSVYWYQQSLDQGLQFLIQYYNGEERAKGNILERFSAQQFPDLHSELNLSSLELGDSALYFCASSVGQGGVYNEQFFGPGTRLTVL.

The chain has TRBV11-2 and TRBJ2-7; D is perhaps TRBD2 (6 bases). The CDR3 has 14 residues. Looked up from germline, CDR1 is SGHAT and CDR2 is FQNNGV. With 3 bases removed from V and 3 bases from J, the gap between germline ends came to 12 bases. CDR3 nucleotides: TGTGCCAGCAGCTTGGACTACCATGGCTACGAGCAGTACTTC. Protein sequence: CASSLDYHGYEQYF.

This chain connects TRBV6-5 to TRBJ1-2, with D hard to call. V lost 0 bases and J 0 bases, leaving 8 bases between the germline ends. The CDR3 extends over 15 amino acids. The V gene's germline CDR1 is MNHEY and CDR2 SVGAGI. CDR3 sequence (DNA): TGTGCCAGCAGTTACTCTTCAGATCCTAACTATGGCTACACCTTC. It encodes CASSYSSDPNYGYTF.

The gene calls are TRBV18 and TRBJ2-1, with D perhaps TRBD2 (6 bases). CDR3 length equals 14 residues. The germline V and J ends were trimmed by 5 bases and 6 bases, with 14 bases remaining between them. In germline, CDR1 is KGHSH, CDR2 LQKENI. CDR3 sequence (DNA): TGTGCCAGCTCAATAAGCGGGCTAACCAATGAGCAGTTCTTC. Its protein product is CASSISGLTNEQFF.

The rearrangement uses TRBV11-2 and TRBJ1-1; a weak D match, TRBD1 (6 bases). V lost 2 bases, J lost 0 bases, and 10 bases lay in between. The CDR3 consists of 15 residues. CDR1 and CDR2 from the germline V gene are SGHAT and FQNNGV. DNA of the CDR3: TGTGCCAGCAGCTTACGGGGGACAATGAACACTGAAGCTTTCTTT. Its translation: CASSLRGTMNTEAFF.